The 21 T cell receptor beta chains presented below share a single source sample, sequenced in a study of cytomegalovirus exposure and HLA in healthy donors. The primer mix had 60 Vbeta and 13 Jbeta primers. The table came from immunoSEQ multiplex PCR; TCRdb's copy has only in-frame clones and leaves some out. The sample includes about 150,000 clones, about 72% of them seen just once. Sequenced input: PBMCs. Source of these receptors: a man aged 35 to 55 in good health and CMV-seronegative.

The chain's CDR3 is CASSEMTGAQETQYF. The CDR3 region has the DNA TGCGCCAGCAGTGAGATGACAGGGGCGCAAGAGACCCAGTACTTC. This chain joins TRBV10-1 and TRBJ2-5; 8 bases align to TRBD1. With V trimmed by 2 bases and J by 2 bases, 4 bases remained unmatched. This CDR3 is built from 15 residues. Per the germline V gene, CDR1 is WNHNN and CDR2 is SYGVQD (reference sequence).

The CDR3 region is CAISQTGFGYEQYF. The CDR3 nucleotides are TGTGCCATCAGCCAGACAGGGTTTGGGTACGAGCAGTACTTC. The chain recombines TRBV10-3 with TRBJ2-7, with 7 positions matching TRBD1. V lost 6 bases to trimming and J lost 4 bases; unmatched junction nucleotides: 9. This CDR3 spans 14 amino acids. CDR1 and CDR2 from the germline V gene are ENHRY and SYGVKD.

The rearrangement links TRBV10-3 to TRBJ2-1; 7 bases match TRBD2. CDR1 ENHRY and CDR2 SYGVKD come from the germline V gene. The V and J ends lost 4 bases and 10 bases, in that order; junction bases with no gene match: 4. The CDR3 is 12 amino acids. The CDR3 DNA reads TGTGCCATCAGTGGGGCTAGCGGCGAGCAGTTCTTC. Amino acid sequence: CAISGASGEQFF.

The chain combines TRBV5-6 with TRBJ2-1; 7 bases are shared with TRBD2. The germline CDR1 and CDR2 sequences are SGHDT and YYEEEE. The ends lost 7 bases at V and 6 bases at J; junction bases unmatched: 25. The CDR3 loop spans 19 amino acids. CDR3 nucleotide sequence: TGTGCCAGCTCCACCGGAGTGTGCGGGGGAAGGTGCTCTGGCAATGAGCAGTTCTTC. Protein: CASSTGVCGGRCSGNEQFF.

Here the CDR3 reads CASSKGLAGGETQYF. CDR3 nucleotide sequence: TGTGCCAGTAGTAAGGGACTAGCGGGAGGAGAGACCCAGTACTTC. This rearrangement joins TRBV19 to TRBJ2-5; 15 bases are shared with TRBD2. CDR1 and CDR2 from the germline V gene are LNHDA and SQIVND (reference sequence). The J segment lost 4 bases and the V segment lost 4 bases, leaving 1 base of the junction unmatched. The CDR3 totals 15 residues.

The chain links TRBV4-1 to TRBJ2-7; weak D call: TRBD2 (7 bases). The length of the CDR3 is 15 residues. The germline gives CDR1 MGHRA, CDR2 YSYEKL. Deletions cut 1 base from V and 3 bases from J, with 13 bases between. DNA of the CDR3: TGCGCCAGCAGCCAAGGTGACGGGGGGCACTACGAGCAGTACTTC. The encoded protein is CASSQGDGGHYEQYF.

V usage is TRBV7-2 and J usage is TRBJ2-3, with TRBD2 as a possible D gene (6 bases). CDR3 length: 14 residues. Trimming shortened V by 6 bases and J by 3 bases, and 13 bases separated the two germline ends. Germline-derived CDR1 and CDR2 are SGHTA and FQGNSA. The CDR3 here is CASRFVLATDTQYF. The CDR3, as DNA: TGTGCCAGCAGGTTTGTACTAGCAACAGATACGCAGTATTTT.

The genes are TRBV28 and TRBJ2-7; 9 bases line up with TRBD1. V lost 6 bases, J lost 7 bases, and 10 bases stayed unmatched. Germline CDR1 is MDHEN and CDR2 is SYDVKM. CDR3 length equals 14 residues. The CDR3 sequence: CASRTTGGGGEQYF. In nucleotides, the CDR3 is TGTGCCAGCAGGACGACAGGGGGAGGTGGGGAGCAGTACTTC. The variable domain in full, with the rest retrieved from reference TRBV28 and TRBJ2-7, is DVKVTQSSRYLVKRTGEKVFLECVQDMDHENMFWYRQDPGLGLRLIYFSYDVKMKEKGDIPEGYSVSREKKERFSLILESASTNQTSMYLCASRTTGGGGEQYFGPGTRLTVT.

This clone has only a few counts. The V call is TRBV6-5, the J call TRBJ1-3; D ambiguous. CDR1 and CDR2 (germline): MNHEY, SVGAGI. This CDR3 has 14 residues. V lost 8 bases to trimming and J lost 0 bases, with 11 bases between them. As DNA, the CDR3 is TGTGCCAGCGGTGAGACTCCCTCTGGAAACACCATATATTTT. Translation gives CASGETPSGNTIYF.

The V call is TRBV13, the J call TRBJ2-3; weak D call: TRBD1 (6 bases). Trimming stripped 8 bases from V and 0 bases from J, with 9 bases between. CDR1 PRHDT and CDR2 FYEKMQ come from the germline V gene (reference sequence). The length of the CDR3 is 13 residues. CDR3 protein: CASSTGSTDTQYF. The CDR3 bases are TGTGCCAGCTCCACAGGGAGCACAGATACGCAGTATTTT.

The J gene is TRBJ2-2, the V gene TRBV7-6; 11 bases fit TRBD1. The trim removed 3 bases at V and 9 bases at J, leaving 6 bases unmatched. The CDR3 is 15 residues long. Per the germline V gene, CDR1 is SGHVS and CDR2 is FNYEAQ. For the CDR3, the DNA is TGTGCCAGCAGCTTGGGGACAGGGGGTGGATGGGAGCTGTTTTTT. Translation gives CASSLGTGGGWELFF.

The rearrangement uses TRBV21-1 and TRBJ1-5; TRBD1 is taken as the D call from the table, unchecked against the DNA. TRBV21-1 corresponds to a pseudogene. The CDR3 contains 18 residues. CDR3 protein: CASSKDDLGQGLDQPQHF. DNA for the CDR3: TGTGCCAGCAGCAAAGACGACCTTGGACAGGGTTTAGATCAGCCCCAGCATTTT.

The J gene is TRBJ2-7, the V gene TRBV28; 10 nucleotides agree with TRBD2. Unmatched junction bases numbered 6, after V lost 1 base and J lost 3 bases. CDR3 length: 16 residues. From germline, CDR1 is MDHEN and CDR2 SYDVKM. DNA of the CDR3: TGTGCCAGCAGTTTATACAATAGCGGGAGGAACTACGAGCAGTACTTC. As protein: CASSLYNSGRNYEQYF.

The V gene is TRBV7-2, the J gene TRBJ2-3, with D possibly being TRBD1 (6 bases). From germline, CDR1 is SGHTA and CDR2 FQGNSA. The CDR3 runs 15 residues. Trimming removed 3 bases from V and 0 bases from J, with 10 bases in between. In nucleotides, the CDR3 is TGTGCCAGCAGCTTGTCGACAGGCAGCACAGATACGCAGTATTTT. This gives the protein CASSLSTGSTDTQYF.

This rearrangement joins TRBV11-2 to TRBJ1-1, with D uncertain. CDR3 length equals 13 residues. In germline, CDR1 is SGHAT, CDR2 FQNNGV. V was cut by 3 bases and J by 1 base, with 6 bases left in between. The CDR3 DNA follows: TGTGCCAGCAGCTTTAGTACGAACACTGAAGCTTTCTTT. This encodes CASSFSTNTEAFF.

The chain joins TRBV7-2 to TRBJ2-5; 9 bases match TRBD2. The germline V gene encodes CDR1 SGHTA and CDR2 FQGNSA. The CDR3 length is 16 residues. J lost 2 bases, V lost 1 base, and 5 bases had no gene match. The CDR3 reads CASSLGPAGGQETQYF. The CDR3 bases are TGTGCCAGCAGCTTAGGGCCGGCGGGGGGGCAAGAGACCCAGTACTTC.

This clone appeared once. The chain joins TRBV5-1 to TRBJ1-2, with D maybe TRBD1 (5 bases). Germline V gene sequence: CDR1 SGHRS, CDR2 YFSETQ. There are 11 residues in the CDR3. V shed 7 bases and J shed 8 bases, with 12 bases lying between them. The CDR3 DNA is TGCGCCAGCGGGTCCTCAGGGGGCTACACCTTC. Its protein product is CASGSSGGYTF.

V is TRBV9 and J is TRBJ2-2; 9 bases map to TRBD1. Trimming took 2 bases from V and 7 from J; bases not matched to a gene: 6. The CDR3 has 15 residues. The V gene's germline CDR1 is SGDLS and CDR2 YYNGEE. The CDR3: CASSVSQGAGGELFF. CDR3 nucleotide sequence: TGTGCCAGCAGCGTTTCACAGGGGGCCGGCGGGGAGCTGTTTTTT.

CDR3 region: CASSSRTGVYNSPLHF. The CDR3 DNA is TGTGCCAGCAGTTCCCGGACAGGGGTCTATAATTCACCCCTCCACTTT. This chain joins TRBV6-5 and TRBJ1-6; 9 bases line up with TRBD1. The CDR3 spans 16 residues. Trimming cost V 4 bases and J 3 bases; bases outside gene matches: 4. CDR1 is MNHEY and CDR2 is SVGAGI in the germline V gene.

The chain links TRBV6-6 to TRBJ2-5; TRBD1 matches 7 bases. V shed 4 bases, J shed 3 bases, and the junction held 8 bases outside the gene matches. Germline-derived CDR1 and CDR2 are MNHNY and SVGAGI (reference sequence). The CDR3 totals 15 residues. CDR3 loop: CASSFEGQTKETQYF. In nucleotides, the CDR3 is TGTGCCAGCAGTTTTGAGGGACAGACAAAAGAGACCCAGTACTTC.

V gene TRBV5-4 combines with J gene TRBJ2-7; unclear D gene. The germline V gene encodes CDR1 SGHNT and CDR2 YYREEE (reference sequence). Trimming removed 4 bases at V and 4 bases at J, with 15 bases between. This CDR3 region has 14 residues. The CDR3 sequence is CASSPDSNRYEQYF. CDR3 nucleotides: TGTGCCAGCAGCCCCGACTCGAACCGATACGAGCAGTACTTC. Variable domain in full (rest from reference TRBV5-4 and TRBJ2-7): ETGVTQSPTHLIKTRGQQVTLRCSSQSGHNTVSWYQQALGQGPQFIFQYYREEENGRGNFPPRFSGLQFPNYSSELNVNALELDDSALYLCASSPDSNRYEQYFGPGTRLTVT.